This TCR beta chain was sequenced in a study of blood T cell repertoires in COVID-19. One Seattle source followed patients from active infection through their disease course. This CDR3 has 16 residues. V dropped 3 bases and J dropped 0 bases, with 12 bases sitting between them. Germline CDR1 is LNHDA and CDR2 is SQIVND (reference sequence). The assay was immunoSEQ multiplex PCR, and TCRdb's table has in-frame clones only and misses some. Here the sample spans about 350,000 clones, 80% to 90% being singletons. Points on this clone: The same CDR3 is also encoded by other DNA sequences in this sample.

This receptor was identified in a man younger than 40 with COVID-19, enrolled during active disease. The chain carries TRBV19 and TRBJ2-4; D is perhaps TRBD1 (6 bases). Source material: peripheral blood. In DNA form, the CDR3 reads TGTGCCAGTAGTATTCGGCAGGGGTTAGCCAAAAACATTCAGTACTTC. Amino acid sequence: CASSIRQGLAKNIQYF.